The clone carrying this T cell receptor beta chain was found a few times. Its antigen is still unknown. This entry belongs to a study of early T cells in non-severe SARS-CoV-2 infection. Overall study context: Sequencing of bulk RNA from unsorted whole blood was done, without chain pairing.

V was cut by 6 bases and J by 0 bases, with 18 bases left in between. The CDR3 spans 16 residues. Germline CDR1 and CDR2: MNHEY and SVGEGT. Unique molecular identifiers tagged individual cDNA molecules. Each CDR3 protein is one row after TCRdb ran MiXCR on the 5' RACE reads. The profile shows roughly 34,000 distinct CDR3 sequences, 4.7% of them singletons. Study observations and caveats: Sequences matched to VDJdb favored anti-spike CD8 responses, while private and CD4 specificities were missed.

V gene TRBV6-2 or TRBV6-3 combines with J gene TRBJ2-7; no clear D. The source is an adult who was a healthcare worker with PCR-confirmed SARS-CoV-2 infection or an uninfected control (not recorded which). What was sequenced was whole blood. The CDR3 sequence: CASRRARDTASYEQYF. The CDR3 nucleotides are TGTGCCAGCAGACGTGCAAGGGATACTGCCTCCTACGAGCAGTACTTC.